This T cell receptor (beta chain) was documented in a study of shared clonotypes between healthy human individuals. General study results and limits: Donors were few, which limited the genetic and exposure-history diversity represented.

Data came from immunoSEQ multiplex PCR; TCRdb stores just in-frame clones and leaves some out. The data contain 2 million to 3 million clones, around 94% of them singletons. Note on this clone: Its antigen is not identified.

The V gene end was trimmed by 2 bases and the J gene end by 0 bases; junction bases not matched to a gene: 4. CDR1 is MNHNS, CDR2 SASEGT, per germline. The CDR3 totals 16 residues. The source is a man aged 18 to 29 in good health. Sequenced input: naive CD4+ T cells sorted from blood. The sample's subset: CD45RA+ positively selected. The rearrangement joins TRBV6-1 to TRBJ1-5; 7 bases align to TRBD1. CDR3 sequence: CASSEMGQYSNQPQHF. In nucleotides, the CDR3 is TGTGCCAGCAGTGAAATGGGACAGTATAGCAATCAGCCCCAGCATTTT.